Sequencing of this TCR beta chain was carried out in a study of blood T cell repertoires in COVID-19. V was cut by 6 bases and J by 1 base, with 10 bases left in between. In germline, CDR1 is WSHSY, CDR2 SAAADI. The CDR3 runs to 14 residues. Clones were read by immunoSEQ multiplex PCR, and TCRdb kept only the in-frame ones, dropping some. The sample holds hundreds of thousands of clones, around 90% seen once. This clone turned up a few times. The chain uses TRBV10-2 and TRBJ2-1; D is ambiguous. The receptor was isolated from a man aged 18 to 35 with active or convalescent COVID-19. The sample comprised peripheral blood. The CDR3 is CASRSVASYNEQFF. CDR3 sequence (DNA): TGCGCCAGCAGATCGGTCGCTTCCTACAATGAGCAGTTCTTC.